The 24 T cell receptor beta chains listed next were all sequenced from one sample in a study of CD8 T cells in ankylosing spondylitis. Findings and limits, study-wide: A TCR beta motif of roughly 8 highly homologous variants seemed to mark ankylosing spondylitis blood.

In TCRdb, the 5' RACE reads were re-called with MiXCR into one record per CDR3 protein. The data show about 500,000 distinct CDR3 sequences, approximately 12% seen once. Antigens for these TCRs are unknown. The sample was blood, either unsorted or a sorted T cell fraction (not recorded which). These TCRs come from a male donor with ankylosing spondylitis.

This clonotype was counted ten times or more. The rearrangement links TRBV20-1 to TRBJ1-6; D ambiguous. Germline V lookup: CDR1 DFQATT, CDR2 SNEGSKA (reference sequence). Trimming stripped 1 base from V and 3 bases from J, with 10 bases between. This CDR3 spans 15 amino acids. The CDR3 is CSARGLLSYNSPLHF. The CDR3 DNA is TGCAGTGCTAGAGGACTCTTAAGCTATAATTCACCCCTCCACTTT.

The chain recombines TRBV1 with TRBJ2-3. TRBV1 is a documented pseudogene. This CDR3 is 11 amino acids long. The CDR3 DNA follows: TGCACCAGCAGCCGTCGTAATACGCAGTATTTT. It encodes CTSSRRNTQYF.

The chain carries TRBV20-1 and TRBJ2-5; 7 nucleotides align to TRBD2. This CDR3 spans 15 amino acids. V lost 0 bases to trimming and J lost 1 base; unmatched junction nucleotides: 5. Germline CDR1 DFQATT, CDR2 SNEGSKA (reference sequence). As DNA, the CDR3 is TGCAGTGCTAGAGATCCCAGGACTAGCCAAGAGACCCAGTACTTC. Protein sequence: CSARDPRTSQETQYF.

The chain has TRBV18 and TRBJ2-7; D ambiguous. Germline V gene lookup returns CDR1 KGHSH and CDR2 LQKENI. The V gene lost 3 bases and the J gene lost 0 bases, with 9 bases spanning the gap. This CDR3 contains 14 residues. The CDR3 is CASSPTFSSYEQYF. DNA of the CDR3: TGTGCCAGCTCACCTACGTTCTCCTCCTACGAGCAGTACTTC.

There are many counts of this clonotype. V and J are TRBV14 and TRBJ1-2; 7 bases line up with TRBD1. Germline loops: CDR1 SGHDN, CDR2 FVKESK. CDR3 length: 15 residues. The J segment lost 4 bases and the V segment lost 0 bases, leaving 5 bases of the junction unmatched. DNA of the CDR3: TGTGCCAGCAGCCAAGAGACAGGGTTTCGCTATGGCTACACCTTC. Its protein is CASSQETGFRYGYTF.

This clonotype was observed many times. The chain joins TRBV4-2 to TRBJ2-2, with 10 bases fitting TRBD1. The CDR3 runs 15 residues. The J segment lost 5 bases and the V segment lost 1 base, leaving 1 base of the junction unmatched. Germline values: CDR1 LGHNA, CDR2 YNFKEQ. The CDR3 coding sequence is TGTGCCAGCAGCCAAGGACAGGGGGCAACCGGGGAGCTGTTTTTT. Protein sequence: CASSQGQGATGELFF.

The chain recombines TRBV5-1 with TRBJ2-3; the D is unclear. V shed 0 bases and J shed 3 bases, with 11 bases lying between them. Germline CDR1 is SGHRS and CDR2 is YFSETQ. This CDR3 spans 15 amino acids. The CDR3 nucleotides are TGCGCCAGCAGCTTGGCCATAGACCGGACAGATACGCAGTATTTT. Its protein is CASSLAIDRTDTQYF.

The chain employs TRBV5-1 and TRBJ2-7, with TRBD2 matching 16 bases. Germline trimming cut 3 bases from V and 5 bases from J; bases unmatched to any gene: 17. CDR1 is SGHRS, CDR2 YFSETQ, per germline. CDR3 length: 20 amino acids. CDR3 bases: TGCGCCAGCAGCTCCCGAGGGACTAGCGGGAGGGCAGGTATTACGAACGAGCAGTACTTC. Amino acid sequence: CASSSRGTSGRAGITNEQYF.

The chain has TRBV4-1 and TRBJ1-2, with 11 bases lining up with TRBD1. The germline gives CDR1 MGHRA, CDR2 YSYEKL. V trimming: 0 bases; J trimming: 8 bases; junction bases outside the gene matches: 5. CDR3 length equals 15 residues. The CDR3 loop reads CASSQDGTGGRGYTF. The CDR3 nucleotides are TGCGCCAGCAGCCAAGATGGGACAGGGGGTAGAGGCTACACCTTC.

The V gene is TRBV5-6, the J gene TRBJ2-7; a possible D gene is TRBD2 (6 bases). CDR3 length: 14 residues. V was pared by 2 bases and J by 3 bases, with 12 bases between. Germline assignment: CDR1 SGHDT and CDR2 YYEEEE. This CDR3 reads CASSLTGEVYEQYV. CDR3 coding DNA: TGTGCCAGCAGCTTAACCGGGGAGGTCTACGAGCAGTACGTC.

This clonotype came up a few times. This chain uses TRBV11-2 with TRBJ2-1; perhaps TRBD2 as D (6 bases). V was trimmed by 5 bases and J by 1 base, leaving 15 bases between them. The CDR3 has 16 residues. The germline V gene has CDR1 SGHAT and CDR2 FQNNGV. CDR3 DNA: TGTGCCAGCAGCAAGGGAGGACCGAATTCCTACAATGAGCAGTTCTTC. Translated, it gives CASSKGGPNSYNEQFF. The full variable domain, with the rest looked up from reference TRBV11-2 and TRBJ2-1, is EAGVAQSPRYKIIEKRQSVAFWCNPISGHATLYWYQQILGQGPKLLIQFQNNGVVDDSQLPKDRFSAERLKGVDSTLKIQPAKLEDSAVYLCASSKGGPNSYNEQFFGPGTRLTVL.

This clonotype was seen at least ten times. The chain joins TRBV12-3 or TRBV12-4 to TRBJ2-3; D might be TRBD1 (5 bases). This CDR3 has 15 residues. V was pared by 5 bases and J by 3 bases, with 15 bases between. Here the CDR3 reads CASSPVRARTDTQYF. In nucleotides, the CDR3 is TGTGCCAGCAGTCCGGTCAGGGCCCGTACAGATACGCAGTATTTT.

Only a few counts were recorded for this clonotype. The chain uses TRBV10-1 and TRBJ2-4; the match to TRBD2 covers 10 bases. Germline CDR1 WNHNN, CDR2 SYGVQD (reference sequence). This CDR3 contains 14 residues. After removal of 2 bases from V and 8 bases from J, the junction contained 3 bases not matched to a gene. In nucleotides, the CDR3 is TGCGCCAGCAGTGAGGCTAGCGGGAGTGACATTCAGTACTTC. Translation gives CASSEASGSDIQYF.

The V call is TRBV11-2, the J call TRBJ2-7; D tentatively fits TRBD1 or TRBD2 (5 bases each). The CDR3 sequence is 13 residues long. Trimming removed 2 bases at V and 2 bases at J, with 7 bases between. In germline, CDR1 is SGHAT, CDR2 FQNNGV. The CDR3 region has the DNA TGTGCCAGCAGCTTACCGGGACCCTACGAGCAGTACTTC. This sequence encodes CASSLPGPYEQYF.

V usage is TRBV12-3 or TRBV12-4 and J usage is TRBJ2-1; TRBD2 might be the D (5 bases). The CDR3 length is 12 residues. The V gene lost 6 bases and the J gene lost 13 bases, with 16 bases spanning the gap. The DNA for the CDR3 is TGTGCCAGCAGCCCCGTTGAGGGTCTCCAGTTCTTC. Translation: CASSPVEGLQFF.

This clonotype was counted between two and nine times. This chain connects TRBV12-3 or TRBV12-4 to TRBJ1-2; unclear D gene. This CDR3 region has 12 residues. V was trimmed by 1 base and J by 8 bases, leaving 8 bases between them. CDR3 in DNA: TGTGCCAGCAGTTTAGGGGTACGGGGCTACACCTTC. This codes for CASSLGVRGYTF.

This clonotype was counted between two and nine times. The chain's CDR3 is CSAQSGRGNNEQFF. CDR3 sequence (DNA): TGCAGTGCACAAAGCGGGAGGGGCAACAATGAGCAGTTCTTC. The rearrangement joins TRBV20-1 to TRBJ2-1; 10 positions agree with TRBD2. This CDR3 contains 14 residues. From germline, CDR1 is DFQATT and CDR2 SNEGSKA (reference sequence). V gave up 6 bases and J gave up 5 bases; unmatched junction bases: 7.

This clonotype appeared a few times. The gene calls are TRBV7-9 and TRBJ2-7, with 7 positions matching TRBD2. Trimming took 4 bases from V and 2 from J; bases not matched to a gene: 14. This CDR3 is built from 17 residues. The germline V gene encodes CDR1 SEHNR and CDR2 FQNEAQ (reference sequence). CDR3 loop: CASSSPVGSGATYEQYF. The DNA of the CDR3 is TGTGCCAGCAGCTCCCCCGTTGGCAGCGGGGCAACCTACGAGCAGTACTTC. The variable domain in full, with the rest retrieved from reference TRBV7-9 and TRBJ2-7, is DTGVSQNPRHKITKRGQNVTFRCDPISEHNRLYWYRQTLGQGPEFLTYFQNEAQLEKSRLLSDRFSAERPKGSFSTLEIQRTEQGDSAMYLCASSSPVGSGATYEQYFGPGTRLTVT.

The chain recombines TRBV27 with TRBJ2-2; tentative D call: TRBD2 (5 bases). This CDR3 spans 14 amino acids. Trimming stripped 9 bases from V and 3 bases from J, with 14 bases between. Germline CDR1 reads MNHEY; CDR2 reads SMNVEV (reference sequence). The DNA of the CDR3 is TGTGCCAGTGGGAGTCGATGGGACACCGGGGAGCTGTTTTTT. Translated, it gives CASGSRWDTGELFF.

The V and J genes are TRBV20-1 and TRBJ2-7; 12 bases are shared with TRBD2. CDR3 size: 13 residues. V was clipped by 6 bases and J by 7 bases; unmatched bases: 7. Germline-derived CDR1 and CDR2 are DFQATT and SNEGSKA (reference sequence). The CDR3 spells CSAATSGSWEQYV. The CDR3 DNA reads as TGCAGTGCAGCGACTAGCGGGAGTTGGGAGCAGTACGTC.

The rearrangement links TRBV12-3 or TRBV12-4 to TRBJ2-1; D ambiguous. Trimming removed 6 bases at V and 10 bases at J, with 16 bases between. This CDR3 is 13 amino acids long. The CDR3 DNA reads TGTGCCAGCAGCCAAGCAGAAGGCTCCGAGCAGTTCTTC. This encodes CASSQAEGSEQFF.

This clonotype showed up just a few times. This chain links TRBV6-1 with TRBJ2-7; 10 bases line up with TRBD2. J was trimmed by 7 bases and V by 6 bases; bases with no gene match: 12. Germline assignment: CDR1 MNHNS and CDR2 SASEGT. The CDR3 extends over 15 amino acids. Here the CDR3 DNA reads TGTGCCAGCAGCGGGGGCCTAGCGGGAGCTTTTGAGCAGTACTTC. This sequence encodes CASSGGLAGAFEQYF.

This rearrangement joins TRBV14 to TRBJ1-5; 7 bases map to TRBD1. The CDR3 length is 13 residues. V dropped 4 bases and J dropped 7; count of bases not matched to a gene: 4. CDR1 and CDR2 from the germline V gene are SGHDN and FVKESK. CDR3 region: CASSPGRGQPQHF. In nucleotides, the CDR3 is TGTGCCAGCAGCCCAGGCAGGGGGCAGCCCCAGCATTTT.

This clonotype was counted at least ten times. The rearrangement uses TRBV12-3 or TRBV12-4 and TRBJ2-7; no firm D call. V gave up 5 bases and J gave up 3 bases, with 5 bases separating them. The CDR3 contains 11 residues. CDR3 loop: CASSALYEQYF. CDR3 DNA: TGTGCCAGCAGTGCCCTCTACGAGCAGTACTTC.